This T cell receptor beta chain was recovered during a study of T cells in localized non-small cell lung cancer (TCRdb year 2020). Looking at the study overall: The study analyzed T cell repertoires of 236 early-stage NSCLC patients, comparing tumors and uninvolved tumor-adjacent lungs. The cohort comprised under 250 treatment-naïve NSCLC patients with resected, localized lung tumors. A mean age of around 66 years was recorded for the NSCLC patients, of whom around 120 were male and about 100 were female. Summary of the overall study and its limitations: Uninvolved tumor-adjacent lung showed the highest T cell clonality, higher than tumor, which suggests more focused antigenic responses in the adjacent lung. Multi-region tumor sequencing was not performed, so intratumor heterogeneity could not be excluded. Longer overall survival was associated with higher T cell density in blood, whereas shorter survival was associated with higher clonality in adjacent lung. A median of roughly 58 of the top 100 tumor clones were detected in paired uninvolved adjacent lung, and some 30 of these tumor clones were also found among the top 100 clones of the paired uninvolved adjacent lung. Because the study design was exploratory, TCR variables were selected using unadjusted p-values without false-discovery rate correction.

Trimming accounts for 4 bases at V and 2 bases at J, while the number of junction bases matched to no gene is 1. The CDR3 numbers 16 residues from cysteine through phenylalanine. The CDR3 DNA has 48 bases and is translated from base 1. Taken from the germline V gene (reference sequence), the CDR1 and CDR2 loops are LNHDA and SQIVND. At diagnosis, tumor, uninvolved tumor-adjacent lung and peripheral blood were collected and then preserved as a mix of FFPE and fresh-frozen material. Blood samples were analyzed as peripheral blood mononuclear cells for TCR repertoire profiling. Note on this clone: Which antigen it targets is not known. There are no base qualities to consult, and no much larger clone falls within one base.

The immunoSEQ Assay was used to sequence TCR beta CDR3 regions from DNA. The study's own analysis went as follows. T cell density was computed as TCR beta template counts normalized to usable DNA estimated by amplifying housekeeping genes. Richness was estimated using the preseqR package, with extrapolation to 400,000 templates for PBMC samples and to 120,000 templates for tissue samples. Clonality was defined as one minus Pielou's evenness. Tissue-enriched TCRs were identified through differential abundance testing performed on productive amino-acid clonotypes, with a minimum total count of 5 and an alpha of 0.1. The Jaccard Index and the Morisita Overlap Index were used to quantify repertoire overlap between compartments. TCR beta CDR3s were clustered by GLIPH together with public tetramer-defined viral CDR3s, and at least three viral sequences plus V-gene enrichment were required for viral motifs. TCRdb limited this immuneACCESS table to in-frame rearrangements with V and J called. A share of clones is missing; checked studies link under half to unresolved V genes, and the rest is unexplained. The V and J calls and clone size come from that table; D and trimming were worked out from the DNA. This sample comprises around 41,000 clones, approximately 86% of them detected only once. Together, the top ten hold approximately 6.9% of the sample.

This sequence uses TRBV19 and TRBJ2-2, with 13 central nucleotides matching TRBD2. This sequence originates from a man aged 35-75 years with stage I lung adenocarcinoma. The starting material was peripheral blood, obtained before any cancer treatment. The CDR3 reads CASSRGLAGNTGELFF. The sequenced DNA: TGTGCCAGTAGTAGGGGACTAGCGGGAAACACCGGGGAGCTGTTTTTT.